The 30 T cell receptor beta chains below were found in one sample sequenced in a study of siplizumab effects on memory and regulatory T cells. Only in-frame clones appear in the TCRdb table, and some are missing; sequencing was by immunoSEQ multiplex PCR. The table lists 100,000 or so clones, more than 90% of them singletons, with 2.5% to 3% in the top ten. The sequencing input was CD4+ T cells sorted from blood. All receptors derive from a human donor in good health. Some clones in this sample may be carry-over from other donors' samples.

The rearrangement uses TRBV2 and TRBJ2-7; weak D call: TRBD2 (6 bases). This CDR3 is 13 amino acids long. Deletions cut 7 bases from V and 5 bases from J, with 15 bases between. Germline CDR1 is SNHLY and CDR2 is FYNNEI. CDR3: CASTGEAVNEQYF. DNA for the CDR3: TGTGCCAGCACGGGGGAGGCTGTGAACGAGCAGTACTTC.

CDR3 in DNA: TGTGCCAGCAGCTTAGGCGTACTAGCGGGAGTCGATGAGCAGTTCTTC. Residues: CASSLGVLAGVDEQFF. This chain joins TRBV11-2 and TRBJ2-1; TRBD2 agrees at 11 bases. This CDR3 contains 16 residues. CDR1 is SGHAT, CDR2 FQNNGV, per germline. The V segment lost 1 base and the J segment 8 bases; nucleotides outside the gene matches: 7.

This chain links TRBV5-1 with TRBJ2-1; TRBD2 aligns across 7 bases. The CDR3 length is 14 residues. After removal of 3 bases from V and 3 bases from J, the junction contained 3 bases not matched to a gene. Germline V gene lookup returns CDR1 SGHRS and CDR2 YFSETQ. The CDR3 coding sequence is TGCGCCAGCAGCTCGCGGACTAGCTACAATGAGCAGTTCTTC. This codes for CASSSRTSYNEQFF. Using reference TRBV5-1 and TRBJ2-1 for the parts outside the CDR3, the full variable domain is KAGVTQTPRYLIKTRGQQVTLSCSPISGHRSVSWYQQTPGQGLQFLFEYFSETQRNKGNFPGRFSGRQFSNSRSEMNVSTLELGDSALYLCASSSRTSYNEQFFGPGTRLTVL.

This chain joins TRBV6-5 and TRBJ1-1; D possibly corresponds to TRBD1 (5 bases). Germline CDR1 and CDR2: MNHEY and SVGAGI. This CDR3 region has 14 residues. V was cut by 6 bases and J by 0 bases, with 11 bases left in between. This CDR3 reads CASSRGHVNTEAFF. In nucleotides, the CDR3 is TGTGCCAGCAGCCGTGGACATGTGAACACTGAAGCTTTCTTT.

The gene calls are TRBV7-2 and TRBJ2-7; 14 nucleotides agree with TRBD2. J lost 7 bases, V lost 6 bases, and 5 bases had no gene match. This CDR3 has 14 residues. The germline CDR1 and CDR2 sequences are SGHTA and FQGNSA. CDR3: CASRLTSGGVEQYF. The CDR3 DNA is TGTGCCAGCAGGTTGACTAGCGGGGGGGTAGAGCAGTACTTC. Supplemented by reference TRBV7-2 and TRBJ2-7, the full variable domain reads GAGVSQSPSNKVTEKGKDVELRCDPISGHTALYWYRQSLGQGLEFLIYFQGNSAPDKSGLPSDRFSAERTGGSVSTLTIQRTQQEDSAVYLCASRLTSGGVEQYFGPGTRLTVT.

This chain joins TRBV2 and TRBJ1-5; D is uncertain. Germline V gives CDR1 SNHLY, CDR2 FYNNEI. The CDR3 spans 13 residues. V was shortened by 4 bases and J by 6 bases, with 10 bases between the two germline ends. The CDR3 protein is CASSGRVGQPQHF. In DNA form, the CDR3 reads TGTGCCAGCAGTGGAAGGGTAGGTCAGCCCCAGCATTTT.

The gene calls are TRBV19 and TRBJ2-2; TRBD1 matches 9 bases. Germline assignment: CDR1 LNHDA and CDR2 SQIVND (reference sequence). The CDR3 loop spans 14 amino acids. With V trimmed by 7 bases and J by 5 bases, 5 bases remained unmatched. The CDR3 protein is CASKGTGRTGELFF. CDR3 coding DNA: TGTGCCAGTAAAGGGACAGGGAGAACCGGGGAGCTGTTTTTT. Filled out from reference TRBV19 and TRBJ2-2, the complete variable domain reads DGGITQSPKYLFRKEGQNVTLSCEQNLNHDAMYWYRQDPGQGLRLIYYSQIVNDFQKGDIAEGYSVSREKKESFPLTVTSAQKNPTAFYLCASKGTGRTGELFFGEGSRLTVL.

V is TRBV10-3 and J is TRBJ2-1, with 9 positions matching TRBD2. V gave up 0 bases and J gave up 3 bases; unmatched junction bases: 0. Germline loops: CDR1 ENHRY, CDR2 SYGVKD. This CDR3 contains 15 residues. CDR3: CAISESTSGYNEQFF. The CDR3 region has the DNA TGTGCCATCAGTGAGTCGACTAGCGGCTACAATGAGCAGTTCTTC.

This chain links TRBV6-1 with TRBJ1-1; the D is unclear. The germline gives CDR1 MNHNS, CDR2 SASEGT. V was clipped by 7 bases and J by 4 bases, with 13 bases between them. This CDR3 spans 13 amino acids. The CDR3, as DNA: TGTGCCAGCATGCCTGAGACAAGCACTGAAGCTTTCTTT. As protein: CASMPETSTEAFF.

Points on this clone: No DNA is shown, since the ends of the CDR3 on it are uncertain; the CDR3 is the one TCRdb lists. This chain connects TRBV9 to TRBJ2-1; the D call in the table, TRBD2, was not verified against the DNA. The CDR3 spans 12 amino acids, including both terminal residues. CDR1 and CDR2 (germline): SGDLS, YYNGEE. The CDR3 reads CASSVAVGTPFF.

V is TRBV10-3 and J is TRBJ2-7, with unresolved D. CDR3 length equals 14 residues. Germline CDR1 reads ENHRY; CDR2 reads SYGVKD. Trimming cost V 4 bases and J 1 base, with 11 bases left between them. The CDR3, as DNA: TGTGCCATCAGTGGTTCTGGGCCTTCCTACGAGCAGTACTTC. This gives the protein CAISGSGPSYEQYF.

The chain uses TRBV28 and TRBJ1-1, with 9 bases aligning to TRBD1. Trimming at V came to 2 bases and at J to 1 base, leaving 5 bases not matched to a gene. CDR1 and CDR2 from the germline V gene are MDHEN and SYDVKM. The CDR3 length is 16 residues. CDR3 region: CASSLPQGAGNTEAFF. The CDR3 nucleotides read TGTGCCAGCAGTTTACCACAGGGGGCGGGGAACACTGAAGCTTTCTTT.

This sequence joins TRBV5-4 and TRBJ2-3; 11 bases fit TRBD2. This CDR3 is built from 16 residues. With 3 bases clipped from V and 4 bases from J, the junction kept 7 bases outside the gene matches. CDR1 is SGHNT, CDR2 YYREEE, per germline (reference sequence). CDR3 DNA: TGTGCCAGCAGCTCAAAACTAGCGGGAGATGCAGATACGCAGTATTTT. Translated, it gives CASSSKLAGDADTQYF.

The chain employs TRBV15 and TRBJ2-1, with D tentatively TRBD1 or TRBD2 (5 bases each). Germline V gene lookup returns CDR1 LNHNV and CDR2 YYDKDF (reference sequence). V shed 1 base and J shed 6 bases, with 10 bases lying between them. The CDR3 is made up of 14 amino acids. CDR3 sequence: CATSRGGYSNEQFF. The CDR3 nucleotides are TGTGCCACCAGCAGAGGGGGGTATTCCAATGAGCAGTTCTTC. Filled out from reference TRBV15 and TRBJ2-1, the complete variable domain reads DAMVIQNPRYQVTQFGKPVTLSCSQTLNHNVMYWYQQKSSQAPKLLFHYYDKDFNNEADTPDNFQSRRPNTSFCFLDIRSPGLGDTAMYLCATSRGGYSNEQFFGPGTRLTVL.

The chain carries TRBV6-1 and TRBJ1-1; weak D call: TRBD1 (5 bases). V was clipped by 6 bases and J by 1 base, with 15 bases between them. The germline V gene encodes CDR1 MNHNS and CDR2 SASEGT. This CDR3 comprises 15 residues. In DNA, the CDR3 is TGTGCCAGCAGCCGGGCGGAGGGGACGAACACTGAAGCTTTCTTT. Protein product: CASSRAEGTNTEAFF.

V and J are TRBV27 and TRBJ2-1; 13 positions match TRBD2. This CDR3 is built from 14 residues. The germline V gene has CDR1 MNHEY and CDR2 SMNVEV (reference sequence). The V segment lost 6 bases and the J segment 8 bases; nucleotides outside the gene matches: 4. CDR3 amino acids: CASSGTSGTYEQFF. The CDR3 bases are TGTGCCAGCAGCGGGACTAGCGGGACATATGAGCAGTTCTTC.

The gene calls are TRBV6-5 and TRBJ2-1; the D is unclear. The V gene lost 6 bases and the J gene lost 1 base, with 10 bases spanning the gap. This CDR3 region has 14 residues. Germline CDR1 MNHEY, CDR2 SVGAGI. The CDR3 here is CASRDGPSYNEQFF. The CDR3 DNA reads TGTGCCAGCAGAGACGGGCCGTCCTACAATGAGCAGTTCTTC.

V gene TRBV7-5 combines with J gene TRBJ1-3; the table's TRBD1 call for D was not verified on the DNA. TRBV7-5 is given as a pseudogene. The CDR3 consists of 16 residues. CDR3 in amino acids: CARSLGQFLKANTIYF. CDR3 coding DNA: TGTGCCAGAAGCTTAGGACAGTTTTTGAAGGCAAACACCATATATTTT.

This chain joins TRBV6-1 and TRBJ2-6; D is ambiguous. This CDR3 is built from 13 residues. V was clipped by 8 bases and J by 0 bases, with 5 bases between them. In germline, CDR1 is MNHNS, CDR2 SASEGT. The CDR3 region has the DNA TGTGCCAGCGGGGACTCTGGGGCCAACGTCCTGACTTTC. This encodes CASGDSGANVLTF.

The chain joins TRBV12-5 to TRBJ2-1; no clear D gene. This CDR3 is built from 12 residues. Trimming took 10 bases from V and 9 from J, leaving 16 bases between them. Germline V gene lookup returns CDR1 LGHNT and CDR2 FRNRAP. This CDR3 is CATTIDVGEQFF. DNA for the CDR3: TGTGCTACCACAATAGACGTAGGTGAGCAGTTCTTC.

J is TRBJ2-1 and V is TRBV6-5, with TRBD2 matching over 7 bases. Germline trimming cut 6 bases from V and 1 base from J; bases unmatched to any gene: 6. This CDR3 has 15 amino acids. Germline V gene data show CDR1 as MNHEY and CDR2 as SVGAGI. DNA of the CDR3: TGTGCCAGCAGGAGAAGCGGGGTATCCTACAATGAGCAGTTCTTC. This encodes CASRRSGVSYNEQFF.

This clone was seen a single time. This chain joins TRBV28 and TRBJ2-1; no clear D. The CDR3 has 15 residues. V was cut by 4 bases and J by 0 bases, with 10 bases left in between. Germline V gives CDR1 MDHEN, CDR2 SYDVKM. The CDR3 DNA reads as TGTGCCAGCAGTTCGACCTTAAGCTCCTACAATGAGCAGTTCTTC. Its translation: CASSSTLSSYNEQFF.

The genes are TRBV4-1 and TRBJ2-3, with 12 bases matching TRBD2. CDR1 and CDR2 from the germline V gene are MGHRA and YSYEKL. Trimming removed 4 bases from V and 5 bases from J; junction bases left unmatched: 1. The CDR3 contains 14 residues. The CDR3 DNA follows: TGCGCCAGCAGCCTACTAGCGGGAGGAGATACGCAGTATTTT. Translated, it gives CASSLLAGGDTQYF.

This clone appeared a few times. The chain recombines TRBV7-9 with TRBJ1-3; possible D gene TRBD1, 6 bases. Trimming took 3 bases from V and 4 from J, leaving 16 bases between them. The CDR3 is made up of 16 amino acids. Germline lookup yields CDR1 SEHNR and CDR2 FQNEAQ (reference sequence). This CDR3 is CASSFSSGDTGNTIYF. The CDR3 bases are TGTGCCAGCAGCTTTTCTTCAGGGGATACGGGAAACACCATATATTTT.

The chain couples TRBV6-5 to TRBJ2-7, with TRBD1 identical over 7 bases. CDR1 MNHEY and CDR2 SVGAGI come from the germline V gene. This CDR3 has 14 residues. V gave up 6 bases and J gave up 0 bases; unmatched junction bases: 5. The CDR3 protein is CASRRTGTSYEQYF. The CDR3 DNA follows: TGTGCCAGCAGACGGACAGGAACCTCCTACGAGCAGTACTTC.

This rearrangement joins TRBV10-3 to TRBJ1-1, with D possibly being TRBD1 (6 bases). This CDR3 region has 14 residues. Trimming cost V 5 bases and J 2 bases, with 12 bases left between them. Germline loops: CDR1 ENHRY, CDR2 SYGVKD. The CDR3 loop is CAISSQGSNTEAFF. The CDR3 nucleotides read TGTGCCATCAGTTCACAGGGATCTAACACTGAAGCTTTCTTT.

This clone appeared once. The chain recombines TRBV15 with TRBJ1-1; unclear D gene. Germline V CDR1 and CDR2: LNHNV, YYDKDF (reference sequence). The CDR3 extends over 15 amino acids. V lost 3 bases and J lost 0, with 11 bases in between. CDR3 protein: CATSSSVPMNTEAFF. CDR3 nucleotide sequence: TGTGCCACCAGCAGTTCCGTTCCGATGAACACTGAAGCTTTCTTT.

The chain uses TRBV5-1 and TRBJ2-3; possible D gene TRBD2, 6 bases. The CDR3 extends over 16 amino acids. Trimming cost V 0 bases and J 3 bases, with 14 bases left between them. Germline V lookup: CDR1 SGHRS, CDR2 YFSETQ. The CDR3 nucleotides read TGCGCCAGCAGCTTGGGGAGTGGGAGGAGGACAGATACGCAGTATTTT. This gives the protein CASSLGSGRRTDTQYF.

The chain recombines TRBV18 with TRBJ1-2; TRBD1 aligns across 7 bases. The germline V gene has CDR1 KGHSH and CDR2 LQKENI. V lost 2 bases, J lost 7 bases, and 10 bases stayed unmatched. This CDR3 has 15 residues. Here the CDR3 reads CASSPKETGLFGYTF. CDR3 nucleotides: TGTGCCAGCTCACCAAAGGAGACAGGGCTTTTTGGCTACACCTTC. The full variable domain, in which reference TRBV18 and TRBJ1-2 provide the parts outside the CDR3, is NAGVMQNPRHLVRRRGQEARLRCSPMKGHSHVYWYRQLPEEGLKFMVYLQKENIIDESGMPKERFSAEFPKEGPSILRIQQVVRGDSAAYFCASSPKETGLFGYTFGSGTRLTVV.

V usage is TRBV15 and J usage is TRBJ1-2; 8 positions agree with TRBD1. CDR3 length equals 14 residues. Germline CDR1 LNHNV, CDR2 YYDKDF (reference sequence). Trimming at V came to 1 base and at J to 5 bases, leaving 3 bases not matched to a gene. CDR3 sequence: CATSRAGQGYGYTF. For the CDR3, the DNA is TGTGCCACCAGCAGAGCCGGACAGGGATATGGCTACACCTTC.